This entry describes one TCR beta chain. The antigen it recognizes is unknown. No base-level quality is on record; no much larger clone is a single base apart. These data come from a study of blood T cell repertoires in COVID-19 (TCRdb year 2020). For the study in its entirety: The collaborator samples originated in the United States, Italy and Spain and spanned the acute and convalescent phases of COVID-19. Where available, HLA class I and class II types were obtained from metadata supplied by the sample provider rather than from assay-based typing. A de-identified subject ID, COVID-19 status, age in years and sex were almost always included in the sample metadata. The dataset comprised deeply sampled blood TCRbeta repertoires from subjects exposed to, actively infected with, or recovered from COVID-19. Samples came from the ongoing ImmuneRACE study (first 160 participants) plus 1,254 subjects from 6 global collaborators. The material from the prospective study consisted of cDNA or gDNA derived from T cells, B-cell-depleted T cells, or PBMCs. The repertoires were released in a freely available public database meant as a resource for research on the immune response to SARS-CoV-2.

The immunoSEQ Assay, a bias-controlled multiplex PCR, was used to amplify TCRbeta CDR3 regions from genomic DNA. Under the source paper's analysis protocol: Nucleated cell counts per sample were estimated from amplification of reference gene primers within the assay. Sequence reads were collapsed and filtered to measure the absolute abundance of every unique TCRbeta CDR3 rearrangement. Productive Simpson clonality was computed per sample as the square root of Simpson's diversity index over productive rearrangements. TCRdb provides this immuneACCESS table in a form limited to in-frame rearrangements. Some clones are lacking; in checked studies, under half of them reflect an unresolved V gene, and why the rest are absent is not known. V, J and clone size derive from that table, while D and trimming were established from the DNA sequence. A total of about 210,000 clones appear in this sample, over 70% of them only once. The ten top clones hold less than 3.5% of the sample.

Whole blood was collected in K2EDTA tubes by collaborating institutions according to the institutions' own protocols. For TCRbeta analysis, collaborator samples were shipped as frozen whole blood, as isolated PBMCs, or as DNA extracted from either sample type. The research as a whole found: Clinical and demographic metadata were provided uncurated, with the amount varying by source and participant.

The CDR3 sequence holds 14 residues, the cysteine and phenylalanine included. Of the read, only the CDR3 DNA is kept; its 42 bases are in frame from base 1. Taken from the germline V gene, the CDR1 and CDR2 loops are SGHDT and YYEEEE. Trimming at the junction amounts to 3 bases on V and 2 bases on J, and the germline ends lie 11 bases apart. Material: peripheral blood. This clonotype originated in a man aged 45-65 years with active or convalescent COVID-19. The rearrangement joined TRBV5-6 to TRBJ1-2; the D region possibly corresponds to TRBD1 (5 bases align). The sequence in DNA is TGTGCCAGCAGCTCGGTGACAGCCAACTATGGCTACACCTTC. This codes for CASSSVTANYGYTF. The reference TRBV5-6 and TRBJ1-2 proteins fill in what lies around the CDR3, so the full variable domain reads DAGVTQSPTHLIKTRGQQVTLRCSPKSGHDTVSWYQQALGQGPQFIFQYYEEEERQRGNFPDRFSGHQFPNYSSELNVNALLLGDSALYLCASSSVTANYGYTFGSGTRLTVV.